The T cell receptor (beta chain) under discussion was sequenced for a study of T cell changes during pregnancy in multiple sclerosis. J gave up 1 base and V 4 bases, and 0 bases lay outside the gene matches. The CDR3 loop spans 14 amino acids. Germline V gene sequence: CDR1 MRHNA, CDR2 SNTAGT. Produced via immunoSEQ multiplex PCR; TCRdb's table is partial and in-frame only. This sample has 15,000 to 18,000 clones, with roughly four fifths found just once. The genes are TRBV6-4 and TRBJ2-3, with 9 nucleotides matching TRBD1. The material sequenced was CD8+ T cells from peripheral blood mononuclear cells, taken after pregnancy. The clonotype originates from a female donor in good health, enrolled as a control in a pregnancy study. The CDR3 here is CASSGTGGTDTQYF. DNA of the CDR3: TGTGCCAGCAGTGGGACAGGGGGCACAGATACGCAGTATTTT.